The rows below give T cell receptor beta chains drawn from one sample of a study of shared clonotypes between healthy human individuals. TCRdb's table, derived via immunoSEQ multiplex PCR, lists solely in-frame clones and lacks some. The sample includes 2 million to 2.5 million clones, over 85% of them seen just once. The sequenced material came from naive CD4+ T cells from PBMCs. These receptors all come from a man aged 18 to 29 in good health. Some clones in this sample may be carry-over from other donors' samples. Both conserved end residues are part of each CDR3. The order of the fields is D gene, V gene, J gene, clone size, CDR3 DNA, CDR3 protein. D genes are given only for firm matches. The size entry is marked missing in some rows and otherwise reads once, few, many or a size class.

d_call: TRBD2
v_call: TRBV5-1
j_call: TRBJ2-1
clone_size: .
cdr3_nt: TGCGCCAGCAGCCGATTGGTCGAGCGGGAGTTAATCAATGAGCAGTTCTTC
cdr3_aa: CASSRLVERELINEQFF

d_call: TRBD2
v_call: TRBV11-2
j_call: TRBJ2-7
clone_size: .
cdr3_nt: TGTGCCAGCAGCTTAGAGAGACTAGCGGGGGGTCGCGAGCAGTACTTC
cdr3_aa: CASSLERLAGGREQYF

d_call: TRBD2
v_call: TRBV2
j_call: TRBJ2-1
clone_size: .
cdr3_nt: TGTGCCAGCAGCGGGACTAGCGGGAGGCCCAATGAGCAGTTCTTC
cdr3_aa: CASSGTSGRPNEQFF

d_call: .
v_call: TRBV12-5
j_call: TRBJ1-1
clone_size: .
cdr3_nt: TGTGCTAGTGCCCTGGACGGGGCTAGAGGAGCTTTCTTT
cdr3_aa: CASALDGARGAFF

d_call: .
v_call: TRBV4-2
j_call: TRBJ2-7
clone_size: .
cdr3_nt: TGTGCCAGCAGCCAAGATTCAGGGGAAGGGTACGAGCAGTACTTC
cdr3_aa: CASSQDSGEGYEQYF

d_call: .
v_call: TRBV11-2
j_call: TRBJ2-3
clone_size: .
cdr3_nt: TGTGCCAGCAGCCTCCTGAGGGCTCACACGCAGTATTTT
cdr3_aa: CASSLLRAHTQYF

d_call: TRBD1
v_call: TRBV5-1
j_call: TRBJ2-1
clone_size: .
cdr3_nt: TGCGCCAGCAGCTTGGCAGGGGGACAGTGGGACAATGAGCAGTTCTTC
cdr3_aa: CASSLAGGQWDNEQFF

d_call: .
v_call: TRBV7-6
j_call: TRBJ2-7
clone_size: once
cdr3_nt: TGTGCCAGCAGCTTAGCTCGGTACGGACAAAGCTCCTACGAGCAGTACTTC
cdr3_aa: CASSLARYGQSSYEQYF

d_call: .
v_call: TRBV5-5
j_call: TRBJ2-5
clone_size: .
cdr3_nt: TGTGCCAGCAGCTTGGGACAGCTAAAAGAGACCCAGTACTTC
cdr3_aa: CASSLGQLKETQYF

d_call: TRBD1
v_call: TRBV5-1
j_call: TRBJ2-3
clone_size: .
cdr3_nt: TGCGCCAGCTGTCAGGGCGGGACAGGGTACACAGATACGCAGTATTTT
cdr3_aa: CASCQGGTGYTDTQYF

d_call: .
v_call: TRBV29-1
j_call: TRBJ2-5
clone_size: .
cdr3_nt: TGCAGCGCCCTCTTTGGGGCGGGGGAGACCCAGTACTTC
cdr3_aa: CSALFGAGETQYF

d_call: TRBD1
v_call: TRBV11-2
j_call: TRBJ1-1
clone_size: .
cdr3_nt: TGTGCCAGCAGTCAATCGGTTGTGCGGGTCAGGGGGCACACTGAAGCTTTCTTT
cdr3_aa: CASSQSVVRVRGHTEAFF

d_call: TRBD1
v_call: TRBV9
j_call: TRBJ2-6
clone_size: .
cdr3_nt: TGTGCCAGCAGCGTAGTGATAGGGGGCCGCTCTGGGGCCAACGTCCTGACTTTC
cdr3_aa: CASSVVIGGRSGANVLTF

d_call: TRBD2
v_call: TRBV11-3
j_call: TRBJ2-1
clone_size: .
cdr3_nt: TGTGCCAGCAGCCCCCGGACTAGCGGGGGAAGCTCCTACAATGAGCAGTTCTTC
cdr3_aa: CASSPRTSGGSSYNEQFF

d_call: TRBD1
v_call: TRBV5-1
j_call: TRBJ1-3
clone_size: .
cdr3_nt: TGCGCCAGCAGCTTGGACAGGGGCTCTGGAAACACCATATATTTT
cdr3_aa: CASSLDRGSGNTIYF

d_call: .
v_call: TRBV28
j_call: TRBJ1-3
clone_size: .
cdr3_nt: TGTGCCAGCAGTTTATCGGGGGGTACAGGAAACACCATATATTTT
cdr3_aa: CASSLSGGTGNTIYF

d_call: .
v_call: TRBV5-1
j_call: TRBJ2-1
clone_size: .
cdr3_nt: TGCGCCAGCGGCGACAGAGCGGGACAGGACAATGAGCAGTTCTTC
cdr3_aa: CASGDRAGQDNEQFF

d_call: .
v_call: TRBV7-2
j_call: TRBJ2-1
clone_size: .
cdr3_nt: TGTGCCAGCAGTTCCAGGGTGGGCGGCAATGAGCAGTTCTTC
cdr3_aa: CASSSRVGGNEQFF

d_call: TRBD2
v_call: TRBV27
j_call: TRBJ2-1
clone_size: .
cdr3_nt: TGTGCCAGCAGTTCCATCCGAGGAAAGCGGGAGTTCCATGAGCAGTTCTTC
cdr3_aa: CASSSIRGKREFHEQFF

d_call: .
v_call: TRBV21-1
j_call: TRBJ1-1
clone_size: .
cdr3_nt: TGTGCCAGCAGCAAAAATGACGGGGCGAGGAACACTGAAGCTTTCTTT
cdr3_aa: CASSKNDGARNTEAFF

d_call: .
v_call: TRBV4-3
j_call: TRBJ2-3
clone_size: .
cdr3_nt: TGCGCCAGCAGCCAAGAAACCCCGTCCAGCGCAGATACGCAGTATTTT
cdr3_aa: CASSQETPSSADTQYF

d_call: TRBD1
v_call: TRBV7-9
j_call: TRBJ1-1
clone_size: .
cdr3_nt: TGTGCCAGCAGCTTGACAGGGACGGAGACTGAAGCTTTCTTT
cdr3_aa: CASSLTGTETEAFF

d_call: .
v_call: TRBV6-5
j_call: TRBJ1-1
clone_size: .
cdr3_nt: TGTGCCAGCAGTTACTCGGGGGGGCGTAGTGCTTTCTTT
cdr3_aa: CASSYSGGRSAFF

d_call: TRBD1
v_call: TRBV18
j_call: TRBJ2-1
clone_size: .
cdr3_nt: TGTGCCAGCTCACCCGGGACAGGAGCCTACAATGAGCAGTTCTTC
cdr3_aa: CASSPGTGAYNEQFF

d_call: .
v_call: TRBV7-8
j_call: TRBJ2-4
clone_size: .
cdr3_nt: TGTGCCAGCAGCTTAGCGGGCGGCGGTGGCATTCAGTACTTC
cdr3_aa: CASSLAGGGGIQYF

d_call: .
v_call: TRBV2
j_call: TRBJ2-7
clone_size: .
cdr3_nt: TGTGCCAGCAGTGACTCGGCGGGGCTCTACGAGCAGTACTTC
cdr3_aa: CASSDSAGLYEQYF

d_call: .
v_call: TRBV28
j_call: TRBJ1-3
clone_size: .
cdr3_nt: TGTGCCAGCAGTTCCCCTCATTCTCCTAGCTCTGGAAACACCATATATTTT
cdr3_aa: CASSSPHSPSSGNTIYF

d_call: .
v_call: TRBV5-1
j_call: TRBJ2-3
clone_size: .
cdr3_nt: TGCGCCAGCAGCTTAGGGGGGCCAGATACGCAGTATTTT
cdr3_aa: CASSLGGPDTQYF

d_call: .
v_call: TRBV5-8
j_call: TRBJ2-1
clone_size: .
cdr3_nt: TGTGCCAGCAGTTCACCCACCTTAGGCTACAATGAGCAGTTCTTC
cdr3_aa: CASSSPTLGYNEQFF

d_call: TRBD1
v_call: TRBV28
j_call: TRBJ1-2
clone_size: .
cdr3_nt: TGTGCCAGCGGGGACAGGGTAATCTATGGCTACACCTTC
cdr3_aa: CASGDRVIYGYTF

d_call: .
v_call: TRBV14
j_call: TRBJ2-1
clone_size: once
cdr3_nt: TGTGCCAGCAGCTCCTATACTGGTAGGATCTACAATGAGCAGTTCTTC
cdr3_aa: CASSSYTGRIYNEQFF

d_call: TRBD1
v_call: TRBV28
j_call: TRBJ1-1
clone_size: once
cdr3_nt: TGTGCCAGCAGTTTACTGGGATTATCTAACAGGGGCACGAACACTGAAGCTTTCTTT
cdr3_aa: CASSLLGLSNRGTNTEAFF

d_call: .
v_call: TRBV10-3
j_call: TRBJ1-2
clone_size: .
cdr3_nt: TGTGCCATCAGTGTGAATTCCCTTATGTCTGGCTACACCTTC
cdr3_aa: CAISVNSLMSGYTF

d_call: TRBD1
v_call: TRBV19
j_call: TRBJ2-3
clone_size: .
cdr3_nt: TGTGCCAGTAGTACCCCGGGACAGCTTTTAAATACGCAGTATTTT
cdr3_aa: CASSTPGQLLNTQYF

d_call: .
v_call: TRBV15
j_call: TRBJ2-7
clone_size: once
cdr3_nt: TGTGCCACCAGCAGCTTAGAGGTAGGGGACGAGCAGTACTTC
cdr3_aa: CATSSLEVGDEQYF

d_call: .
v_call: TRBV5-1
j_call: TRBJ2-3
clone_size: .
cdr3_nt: TGCGCCAGCAGAGCCAGACGAGGACTGACGACCACAGATACGCAGTATTTT
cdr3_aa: CASRARRGLTTTDTQYF

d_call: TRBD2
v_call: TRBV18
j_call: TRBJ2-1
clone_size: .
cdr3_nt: TGTGCCAGCTCCCAAAGCGGGGGACCCTACAATGAGCAGTTCTTC
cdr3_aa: CASSQSGGPYNEQFF

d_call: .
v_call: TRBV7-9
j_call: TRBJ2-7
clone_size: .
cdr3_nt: TGTGCCAGCAGCGGGGGAGAAGGGTACGAGCAGTACTTC
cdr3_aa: CASSGGEGYEQYF

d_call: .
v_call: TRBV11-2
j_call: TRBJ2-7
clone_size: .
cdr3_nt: TGTGCCAGCAGCTCTCAGGGTTACGAGCAGTACTTC
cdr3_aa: CASSSQGYEQYF

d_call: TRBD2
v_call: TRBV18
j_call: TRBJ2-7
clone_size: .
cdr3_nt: TGTGCCAGCTCACCACAACAGGGGCGGGAGGGCCTCACCGAGCAGTACTTC
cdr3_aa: CASSPQQGREGLTEQYF

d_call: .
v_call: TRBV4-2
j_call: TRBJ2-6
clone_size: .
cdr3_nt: TGTGCCAGCAGCTCGCAGGGTCTCGGAGCCAACGTCCTGACTTTC
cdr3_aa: CASSSQGLGANVLTF

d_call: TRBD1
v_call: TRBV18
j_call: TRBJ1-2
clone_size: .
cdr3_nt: TGTGCCAGCTCACCAACCTCCGGGACAGGTGATACGTATGGCTACACCTTC
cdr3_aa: CASSPTSGTGDTYGYTF

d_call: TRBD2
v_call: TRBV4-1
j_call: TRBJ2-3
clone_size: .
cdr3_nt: TGCGCCAGCAGCCCCTCCGGGACTAGCGGGAGAGATACGCAGTATTTT
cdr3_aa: CASSPSGTSGRDTQYF